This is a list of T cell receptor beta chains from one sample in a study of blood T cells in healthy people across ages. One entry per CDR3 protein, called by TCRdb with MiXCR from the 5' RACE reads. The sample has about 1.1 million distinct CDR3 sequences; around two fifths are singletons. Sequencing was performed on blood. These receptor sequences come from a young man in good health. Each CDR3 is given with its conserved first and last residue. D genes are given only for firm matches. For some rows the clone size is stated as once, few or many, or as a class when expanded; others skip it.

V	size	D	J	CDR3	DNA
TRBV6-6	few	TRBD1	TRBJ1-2	CASSSGQEGGYTF	TGTGCCAGCAGTTCAGGACAGGAGGGAGGCTACACCTTC
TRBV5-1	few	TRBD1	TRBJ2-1	CASSPLSAGTGDNEQFF	TGCGCCAGCAGCCCTTTATCTGCGGGGACAGGGGACAATGAGCAGTTCTTC
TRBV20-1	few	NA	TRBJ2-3	CSAYDSRASTDTQYF	TGCAGTGCCTACGACAGCCGAGCCAGCACAGATACGCAGTATTTT
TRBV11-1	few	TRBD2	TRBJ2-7	CASSPRTSGLYNEQYF	TGTGCCAGCAGCCCCCGGACTAGCGGCCTTTACAATGAGCAGTACTTC
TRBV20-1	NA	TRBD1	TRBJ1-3	CSAPDPQGARGDTIYF	TGCAGTGCTCCCGACCCACAGGGGGCGAGGGGCGACACCATATATTTT
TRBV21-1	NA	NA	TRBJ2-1	CASSKLRGSYNEQFF	TGTGCCAGCAGCAAATTACGGGGTTCCTACAATGAGCAGTTCTTC
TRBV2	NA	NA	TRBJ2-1	CASSEYRSVNEQFF	TGTGCCAGCAGTGAATACAGGTCGGTCAATGAGCAGTTCTTC
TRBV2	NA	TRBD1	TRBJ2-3	CASRIDRDTDTQYF	TGTGCCAGCAGGATCGACAGGGACACAGATACGCAGTATTTT
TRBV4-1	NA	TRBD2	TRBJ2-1	CASSQALVREDNNEQFF	TGCGCCAGCAGCCAAGCCCTTGTGCGGGAGGATAACAATGAGCAGTTCTTC
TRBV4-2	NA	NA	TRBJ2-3	CASSQGLEAYTQYF	TGTGCCAGCAGCCAAGGATTAGAGGCCTATACGCAGTATTTT
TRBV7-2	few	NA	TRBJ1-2	CASSLALAERNYGYTF	TGTGCCAGCAGCTTAGCGTTAGCAGAGAGAAACTATGGCTACACCTTC
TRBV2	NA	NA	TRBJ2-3	CASSVGEHTQYF	TGTGCCAGCAGTGTGGGGGAACATACGCAGTATTTT
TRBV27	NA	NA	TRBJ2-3	CASSFQFGGLWGEKPDTQYF	TGTGCCAGCAGTTTTCAGTTTGGGGGGCTGTGGGGTGAAAAACCGGATACGCAGTATTTT
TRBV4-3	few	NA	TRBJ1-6	CASSQESASSYNSPLHF	TGCGCCAGCAGCCAAGAATCTGCGAGCTCCTATAATTCACCCCTCCACTTT
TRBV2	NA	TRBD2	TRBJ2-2	CASRGGSNTGELFF	TGTGCCAGCCGGGGGGGCTCGAACACCGGGGAGCTGTTTTTT
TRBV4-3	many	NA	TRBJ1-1	CASSQANTEAFF	TGCGCCAGCAGCCAAGCGAACACTGAAGCTTTCTTT
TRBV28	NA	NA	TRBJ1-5	CASSVVGSNQPQHF	TGTGCCAGCAGTGTGGTTGGAAGCAATCAGCCCCAGCATTTT
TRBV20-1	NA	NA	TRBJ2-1	CSARVPEPEQFF	TGCAGTGCTAGAGTCCCCGAACCCGAGCAGTTCTTC
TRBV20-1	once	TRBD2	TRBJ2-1	CRALSGGEQFF	TGCAGGGCCCTGAGCGGGGGAGAGCAGTTCTTC
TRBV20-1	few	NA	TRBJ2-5	CSARAAYQETQYF	TGCAGTGCTAGAGCGGCATACCAAGAGACCCAGTACTTC
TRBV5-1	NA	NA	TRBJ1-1	CASSWEGVLSTEAFF	TGCGCCAGCAGCTGGGAGGGGGTCTTGAGTACTGAAGCTTTCTTT
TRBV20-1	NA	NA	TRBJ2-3	CSARRGQADTQYF	TGCAGTGCCAGGCGGGGCCAAGCAGATACGCAGTATTTT
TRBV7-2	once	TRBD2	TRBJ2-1	CASCKTGTSGGNEQFF	TGTGCCAGCTGCAAAACCGGGACTAGCGGTGGGAATGAGCAGTTCTTC
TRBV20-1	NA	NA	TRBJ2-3	CSARDTDTQYF	TGCAGTGCTAGGGACACAGATACGCAGTATTTT
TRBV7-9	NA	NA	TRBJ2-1	CASSLSLEQFF	TGTGCCAGCAGCTTATCTCTAGAGCAGTTCTTC
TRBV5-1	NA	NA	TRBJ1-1	CASSMGLGINTEAFF	TGCGCCAGCAGCATGGGCCTTGGAATAAACACTGAAGCTTTCTTT
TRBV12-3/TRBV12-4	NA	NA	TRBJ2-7	CASTSAHHEQYF	TGTGCCAGCACCTCGGCACACCACGAGCAGTACTTC
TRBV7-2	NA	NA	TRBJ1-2	CASSLGSEGLNYGYTF	TGTGCCAGCAGCTTAGGGTCGGAAGGGCTTAACTATGGCTACACCTTC
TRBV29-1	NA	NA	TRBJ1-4	CSAGGGIREKLFF	TGCAGCGCTGGGGGGGGTATTCGTGAAAAACTGTTTTTT
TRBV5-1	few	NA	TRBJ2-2	CASSLTEDYTGELFF	TGCGCCAGCAGCCTGACAGAAGACTACACCGGGGAGCTGTTTTTT
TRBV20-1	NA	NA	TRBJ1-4	CSARDPGLGTHSNEKLFF	TGCAGTGCTAGAGATCCGGGTCTCGGGACACACTCAAATGAAAAACTGTTTTTT
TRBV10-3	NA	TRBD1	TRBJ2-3	CAISERAGQGHDTQYF	TGTGCCATCAGTGAGCGGGCGGGACAGGGGCATGATACGCAGTATTTT
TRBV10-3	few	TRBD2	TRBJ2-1	CASNLAGGQSYNEQFF	TGTGCCAGCAATCTAGCGGGGGGCCAGTCCTACAATGAGCAGTTCTTC
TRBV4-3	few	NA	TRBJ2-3	CASSQDRQNPYTDTQYF	TGCGCCAGCAGCCAAGATCGGCAGAATCCCTACACAGATACGCAGTATTTT
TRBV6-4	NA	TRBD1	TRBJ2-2	CASSDTRDRGSGELFF	TGTGCCAGCAGTGACACCCGGGACAGGGGATCCGGGGAGCTGTTTTTT